The clone carrying this TCR beta chain was seen ten or more times. The antigen remains undetermined. This specimen comes from a study of response to subunit inactivated influenza vaccine. Whole-study findings and limits: A suggestion made by the authors is that each seasonal influenza vaccination recruits few new T cells.

Trimming cost V 6 bases and J 10 bases; bases outside gene matches: 16. There are 16 residues in the CDR3. One entry per CDR3 protein results from TCRdb running MiXCR on the RT-PCR reads. The sample gives 700,000 to 900,000 distinct CDR3 sequences, 21% of which show up once; roughly 10% is in the top ten. The chain has TRBV12-3 or TRBV12-4 and TRBJ2-1; 9 positions agree with TRBD2. The TCR originated in a man aged 45 to 65 who received an inactivated influenza vaccine. The starting material was PBMCs from blood, obtained 4 to 6 days after vaccination. For the CDR3, the DNA is TGTGCCAGCAGCCCGCCCCTCGGTAGCGGGAGTGGGGAGCAGTTCTTC. Translating gives CASSPPLGSGSGEQFF.